This T cell receptor beta chain emerged from a study of blood T cell repertoires in COVID-19. Clones were read by immunoSEQ multiplex PCR, and TCRdb kept only the in-frame ones, dropping some. The sample lists tens of thousands of clones, around 84% occurring once. Germline lookup yields CDR1 LGHNA and CDR2 YSLEER. This CDR3 has 17 residues. V trimming: 3 bases; J trimming: 6 bases; junction bases outside the gene matches: 16. This clonotype was obtained from a human donor in a cohort sampled during active COVID-19. Material for sequencing was peripheral blood. The chain has TRBV4-3 and TRBJ2-7; 8 bases match TRBD1. CDR3 protein: CASSQATGWDRYSEQYF. CDR3 DNA: TGCGCCAGCAGCCAGGCCACGGGATGGGACAGGTACAGCGAGCAGTACTTC.